This T cell receptor (beta chain) was profiled in a study of blood T cells in healthy people across ages. The second PCR ran roughly 6 to 11 cycles with a sample-barcoded 5' primer and J-beta primers. TCRdb reprocessed the 5' RACE reads via MiXCR and lists one record per CDR3 protein. The sample consists of some 1,800,000 distinct CDR3 sequences, about 39% of them appearing once. This clonotype has ten or more counts. Sequences were obtained from blood. This sequence was found in a human donor in good health.

CDR3 coding DNA: TGTGCCAGCAGCCCACAGGATAGCTCTGGGGCCAACGTCCTGACTTTC. This translates into CASSPQDSSGANVLTF. The chain joins TRBV4-2 to TRBJ2-6; tentative D call: TRBD1 (5 bases). Germline V gene lookup returns CDR1 LGHNA and CDR2 YNFKEQ. Trimming pared 4 bases from V and 0 bases from J, leaving 10 bases between. This CDR3 has 16 residues.